This T cell receptor beta chain emerged from a study of technical replicates of blood from a few donors. Trimming shortened V by 2 bases and J by 2 bases, and 7 bases separated the two germline ends. The CDR3 consists of 13 residues. Germline loops: CDR1 WNHNN, CDR2 SYGVQD (reference sequence). Profiling relied on immunoSEQ multiplex PCR, and the TCRdb table lists in-frame clones only, not all of them. The sample shows about 78,000 clones, 85% to 95% of them seen only once. The gene calls are TRBV10-1 and TRBJ2-7; no reliable D call. This TCR came from a human donor in good health. Material: T cells isolated from PBMCs. As DNA, the CDR3 is TGCGCCAGCAGTGAGGACTTAACCTACGAGCAGTACTTC. Protein: CASSEDLTYEQYF.